This T cell receptor (beta chain) comes out of a study of cytomegalovirus exposure and HLA in healthy donors. General study findings and limits: One variant, a missense change in DCLRE1C, was linked in a later analysis to TCR beta V- and J-gene trimming.

The primer mix had 60 Vbeta and 13 Jbeta primers. Assay: immunoSEQ multiplex PCR; the TCRdb copy retains only in-frame clones and omits some. The sample carries approximately 220,000 clones, 76% recorded once. Concerning this clone itself: Its antigen is as yet unknown.

Source material: PBMCs. The sequence came from a man aged 18 to 35 in good health and CMV-seronegative.

The CDR3 sequence is CASSLRGGNQPQHF. In DNA, the CDR3 is TGTGCCAGCAGTTTAAGGGGTGGTAATCAGCCCCAGCATTTT. The J gene is TRBJ1-5, the V gene TRBV27, with a possible D match to TRBD1 (5 bases). Trimming took 2 bases from V and 4 from J, leaving 9 bases between them. The CDR3 length is 14 residues. Germline loops: CDR1 MNHEY, CDR2 SMNVEV (reference sequence).